This TCR beta chain was sequenced in a study of blood T cell repertoires in COVID-19. Study-level information: T cells, B-cell-depleted T cells, or PBMCs supplied cDNA or gDNA.

This CDR3 spans 14 amino acids. Germline-derived CDR1 and CDR2 are LNHDA and SQIVND (reference sequence). V shed 4 bases and J shed 6 bases, with 13 bases lying between them. Original processing notes: For nucleated cells, counts were estimated from reference gene primer amplification. Only in-frame clones appear in the TCRdb table, and some are missing; sequencing was by immunoSEQ multiplex PCR. The V and J calls and clone size were taken over from that table, and D and trimming were inferred from the DNA. The table lists 50,000 to 75,000 clones, about nine tenths of them singletons, with roughly 9% in the top ten.

The genes are TRBV19 and TRBJ1-5, with unresolved D. Sequencing was carried out using peripheral blood. The TCR was taken from a human donor in a cohort sampled during active COVID-19. The chain's CDR3 is CASSTGRAPQPQHF. The CDR3 coding sequence is TGTGCCAGTAGTACTGGGAGGGCCCCTCAGCCCCAGCATTTT.